This T cell receptor beta chain stems from a study of blood T cell repertoires in COVID-19. Study summary: Whether acute or convalescent, the COVID-19 samples came from the United States, Italy and Spain. T cells, B-cell-depleted T cells, or PBMCs supplied cDNA or gDNA.

Original processing methods: Reference gene primer amplification gave nucleated cell count estimates. Here immunoSEQ multiplex PCR was the method, and the copy in TCRdb shows in-frame clones only, minus some. V, J and clone size reflect that table, while D and trimming were determined from the DNA. The sample includes 150,000 to 200,000 clones, 79% of them seen just once. This receptor was identified in a man in his fifties or sixties with active or convalescent COVID-19. The sample taken for sequencing was peripheral blood.

Written as DNA, the CDR3 is TGTGCCAGCAGTGCCCGACGGGTACCCAACACCGGGGAGCTGTTTTTT. Translating gives CASSARRVPNTGELFF. The chain carries TRBV28 and TRBJ2-2; D gene unclear. Trimming took 5 bases from V and 2 from J, leaving 15 bases between them. CDR1 and CDR2 from the germline V gene are MDHEN and SYDVKM. The CDR3 loop spans 16 amino acids.